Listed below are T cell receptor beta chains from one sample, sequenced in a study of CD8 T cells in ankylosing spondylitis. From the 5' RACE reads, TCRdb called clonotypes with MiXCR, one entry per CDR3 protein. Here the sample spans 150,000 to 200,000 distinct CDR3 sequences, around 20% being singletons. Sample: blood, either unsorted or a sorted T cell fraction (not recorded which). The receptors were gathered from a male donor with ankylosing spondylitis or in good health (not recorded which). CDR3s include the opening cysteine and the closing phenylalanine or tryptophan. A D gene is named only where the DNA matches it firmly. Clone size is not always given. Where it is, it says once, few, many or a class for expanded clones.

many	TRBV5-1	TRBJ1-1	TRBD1	CASSLLAGGDTEAFF	TGCGCCAGCAGCTTGCTTGCAGGGGGGGACACTGAAGCTTTCTTT
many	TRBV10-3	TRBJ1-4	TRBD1	CAISDPRTGEGKLFF	TGTGCCATCAGTGATCCCCGGACAGGGGAGGGGAAACTGTTTTTT
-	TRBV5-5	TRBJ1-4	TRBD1	CASSHTGGDEKLFF	TGTGCCAGCAGCCATACAGGGGGCGATGAAAAACTGTTTTTT
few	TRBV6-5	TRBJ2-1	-	CASSRGEWSEQFF	TGTGCCAGCAGTAGAGGGGAGTGGAGTGAGCAGTTCTTC
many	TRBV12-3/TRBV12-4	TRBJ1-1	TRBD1	CASSWDRRNTEAFF	TGTGCCAGCAGTTGGGACAGGAGGAACACTGAAGCTTTCTTT
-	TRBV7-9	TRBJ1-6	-	CASSLRLGSYNSPLHF	TGTGCCAGCAGCTTACGGCTCGGCTCCTATAATTCACCCCTCCACTTT
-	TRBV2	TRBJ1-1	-	CASTSTENTEAFF	TGTGCCAGCACTTCGACAGAGAACACTGAAGCTTTCTTT
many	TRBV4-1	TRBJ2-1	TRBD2	CASSQAERESYNEQFF	TGCGCCAGCAGCCAAGCGGAGCGGGAGTCTTACAATGAGCAGTTCTTC
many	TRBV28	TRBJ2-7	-	CASSFSSHLTYEQYF	TGTGCCAGCAGTTTTAGTTCTCACCTTACCTACGAGCAGTACTTC
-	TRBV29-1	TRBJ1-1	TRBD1	CSVSTTGETEAFF	TGCAGCGTTAGTACAACAGGGGAAACTGAAGCTTTCTTT
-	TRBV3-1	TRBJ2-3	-	CASSQEGDTQYF	TGTGCCAGCAGCCAAGAAGGTGATACGCAGTATTTT
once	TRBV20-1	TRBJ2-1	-	CSARVRDGSSYNEQFF	TGCAGTGCTAGAGTTCGAGACGGGAGCTCCTACAATGAGCAGTTCTTC
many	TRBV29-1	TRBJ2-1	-	CSVELGDSYNEQFF	TGCAGCGTTGAACTGGGAGATTCCTACAATGAGCAGTTCTTC
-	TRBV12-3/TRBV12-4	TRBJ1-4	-	CASSPYSSTNEKLFF	TGTGCCAGCAGTCCGTACAGTTCAACTAATGAAAAACTGTTTTTT
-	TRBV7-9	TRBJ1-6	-	CASSLGTAGGPLHF	TGTGCCAGCAGCTTAGGAACGGCTGGGGGACCCCTCCACTTT
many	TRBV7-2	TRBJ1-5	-	CASSLGLVQPQHF	TGTGCCAGCAGCTTAGGATTAGTTCAGCCCCAGCATTTT
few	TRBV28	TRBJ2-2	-	CASSFPLLTTGRLANTGELFF	TGTGCCAGCAGTTTCCCGCTCCTAACCACCGGGAGACTCGCGAACACCGGGGAGCTGTTTTTT
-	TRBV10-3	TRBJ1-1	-	CAIQFQENTEAFF	TGTGCCATCCAATTCCAGGAGAACACTGAAGCTTTCTTT
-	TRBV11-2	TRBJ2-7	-	CASSPRTDAYEQYF	TGTGCCAGCAGCCCGCGGACGGATGCCTACGAGCAGTACTTC
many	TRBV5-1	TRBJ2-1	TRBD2	CASSRTSGYNEQFF	TGTGCCAGCAGCAGGACTAGCGGGTACAATGAGCAGTTCTTC
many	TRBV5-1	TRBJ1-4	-	CASSSQGGEKLFF	TGCGCCAGCAGCTCACAGGGAGGAGAAAAACTGTTTTTT
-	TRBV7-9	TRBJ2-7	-	CASSPVSFSYEQYF	TGTGCCAGCAGCCCAGTTTCGTTCTCCTACGAGCAGTACTTC
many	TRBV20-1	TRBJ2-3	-	CSLTGRSTDTQYF	TGCAGTCTTACGGGACGGAGCACAGATACGCAGTATTTT
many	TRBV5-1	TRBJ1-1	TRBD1	CASSLSNLQGWDTEAFF	TGCGCCAGCAGCTTATCGAACCTACAGGGGTGGGACACTGAAGCTTTCTTT
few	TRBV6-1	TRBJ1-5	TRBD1	CASSRGQLNQPQHF	TGTGCCAGCAGTAGGGGACAGCTAAATCAGCCCCAGCATTTT
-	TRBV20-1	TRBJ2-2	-	CSARAGVYTGELFF	TGCAGTGCTAGAGCAGGGGTCTACACCGGGGAGCTGTTTTTT
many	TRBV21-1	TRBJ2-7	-	CASSNSTGVIYEQYF	TGTGCCAGCAGCAACTCGACAGGGGTTATCTACGAGCAGTACTTC
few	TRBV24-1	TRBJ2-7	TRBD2	CATSDSGLAGVYEQYF	TGTGCCACCAGTGATTCGGGACTAGCGGGAGTCTACGAGCAGTACTTC
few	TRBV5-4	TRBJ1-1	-	CASSPGGLTEAFF	TGTGCCAGCAGCCCGGGAGGTCTCACTGAAGCTTTCTTT
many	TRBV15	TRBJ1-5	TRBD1	CATSPGQLGRNQPQHF	TGTGCCACCAGCCCGGGACAGTTAGGGCGCAATCAGCCCCAGCATTTT
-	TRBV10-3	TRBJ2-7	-	CAISESGTISYEQYF	TGTGCCATCAGTGAGTCAGGGACCATTTCCTACGAGCAGTACTTC
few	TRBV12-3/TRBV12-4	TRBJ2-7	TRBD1	CASRERTGAYEQYF	TGTGCCAGCAGAGAAAGGACAGGGGCCTACGAGCAGTACTTC
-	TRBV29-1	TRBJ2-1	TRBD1	CSAGDTGGGEQFF	TGCAGCGCAGGGGATACAGGGGGCGGTGAGCAGTTCTTC
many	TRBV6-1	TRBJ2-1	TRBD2	CASSARSGNNEQFF	TGTGCCAGCAGTGCACGCAGCGGGAACAATGAGCAGTTCTTC
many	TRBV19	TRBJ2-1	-	CASSIGTGLYSVVGKIYNEQFF	TGTGCCAGTAGTATAGGCACTGGGTTATATTCCGTAGTGGGGAAGATCTACAATGAGCAGTTCTTC
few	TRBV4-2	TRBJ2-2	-	CASTPGRNANTGELFF	TGTGCCAGCACCCCCGGGCGGAACGCGAACACCGGGGAGCTGTTTTTT
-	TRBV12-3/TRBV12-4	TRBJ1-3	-	CASSLFRNSGNTIYF	TGTGCCAGCAGTTTGTTCCGCAACTCTGGAAACACCATATATTTT
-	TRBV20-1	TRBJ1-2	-	CSASLPGPSGYTF	TGCAGTGCTAGTCTTCCGGGGCCGAGTGGCTACACCTTC
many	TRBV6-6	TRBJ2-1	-	CASSYNEQFF	TGTGCCAGCAGTTACAATGAGCAGTTCTTC
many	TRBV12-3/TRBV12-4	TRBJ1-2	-	CASNEGFDGYTF	TGTGCCAGCAATGAGGGGTTCGACGGCTACACCTTC